This T cell receptor (beta chain) was captured by sequencing in a study of identical twins listed by TCRdb under 2016. In the study overall: The study deep-sequenced TCR alpha and beta repertoires from monozygotic twins, unrelated adults of various ages and cord blood to test whether fetal clonotypes persist. Replicate twin experiments were performed at different times using different library preparation protocols to rule out contamination. General conclusions and limits of the study: Because the same donors could not be followed over many years, the conclusions relied on cross-sectional statistical analysis. Zero-insertion analyses could be partly confounded by invariant T cells such as MAIT and iNKT, although diverse VJ usage argued against such confounding for most clonotypes. Compared with coincidental sharing between unrelated individuals, out-of-frame TCR alpha sequences shared between twins showed an excess of sequences with low generation probability. Abundant cord blood beta clonotypes carried fewer insertions; young adult naive repertoires showed a weaker similar trend, while memory repertoires showed none. A weaker excess of twin sharing was found in beta out-of-frame sequences because the signal-to-noise ratio was lowered by fewer shared sequences. In monozygotic twins, recombination models systematically underestimated out-of-frame TCR alpha sharing, but the models matched the sharing seen between unrelated individuals.

Library generation was performed with 5' RACE. TCRdb names Illumina HiSeq 2000 as the instrument used. Template switching added a universal primer binding site, and the final cDNA carried a unique molecular identifier that allowed TCR cDNA molecules to be counted accurately. First-strand cDNA for TCR alpha and beta chains was synthesized from specific primers in the conserved constant-segment region. To control for contamination, each cDNA library was double barcoded with a SMART-Mk sample barcode plus Illumina barcodes. TruSeq adapter sequences, together with Illumina sample barcodes, were added in two successive PCR steps. The TCR alpha and beta cDNA libraries were sequenced on the Illumina HiSeq platform using custom primers. Under the source paper's analysis protocol: Raw reads were processed with MiGEC to extract unique molecular identifiers, and MiXCR was used to determine CDR3 positions. Recombination models were inferred per individual with the repgenHMM and IGoR tools using an EM algorithm. The analysis of shared clonotypes was done with the tcR package in R, with sharing normalized by the product of cloneset sizes. To study raw recombination free of thymic and clonal selection effects, out-of-frame nonproductive sequences were analyzed. In TCRdb, the public reads were trimmed at Q25 with fastp and aligned with MiXCR, with productive beta chains retained. Rows merge per CDR3 protein into single entries with the most common DNA and genes. What appears here as the V and J calls and clone size reflects TCRdb's work, not the paper's. Across this sample there are under 400,000 distinct CDR3 sequences, with 9% to 10% seen only once. 8% to 10% of the sample belongs to the ten largest clones.

The CDR3, from cysteine to phenylalanine, totals 16 residues. CDR3 DNA is the only sequence kept; it has 48 bases, read in frame from the first base. The trim is 0 bases for V and 0 bases for J, with a gap of 10 bases between the germline ends. From a lookup of the germline V gene, CDR1 and CDR2 are SGHRS and YFSETQ. This clonotype was seen repeatedly, ten times or more. This receptor's antigen is unknown. No much larger clone is present one base from it, and per-base qualities are unavailable. Only healthy Caucasian donors were included. The study also sequenced three unrelated non-twin adults: a male aged 18 to 30, a male aged 50 to 60 and a female aged 50 to 60. Miltenyi CD45RO+ enrichment and human naive T-cell isolation kits were used to isolate memory (CD45RO+) and naive T cells from PBMC.

The source is a woman between 50 and 59 years old in good health. The chain uses TRBV5-1 and TRBJ2-1, with the D gene too uncertain to name. Input material: naive T cells sorted from blood. Per the publication, the cell subset or site label means: cells isolated with a human naive T-cell isolation kit. The CDR3 is CASSLGTTSSYNEQFF. The DNA sequence is given as TGCGCCAGCAGCTTGGGGACGACCAGCTCCTACAATGAGCAGTTCTTC.